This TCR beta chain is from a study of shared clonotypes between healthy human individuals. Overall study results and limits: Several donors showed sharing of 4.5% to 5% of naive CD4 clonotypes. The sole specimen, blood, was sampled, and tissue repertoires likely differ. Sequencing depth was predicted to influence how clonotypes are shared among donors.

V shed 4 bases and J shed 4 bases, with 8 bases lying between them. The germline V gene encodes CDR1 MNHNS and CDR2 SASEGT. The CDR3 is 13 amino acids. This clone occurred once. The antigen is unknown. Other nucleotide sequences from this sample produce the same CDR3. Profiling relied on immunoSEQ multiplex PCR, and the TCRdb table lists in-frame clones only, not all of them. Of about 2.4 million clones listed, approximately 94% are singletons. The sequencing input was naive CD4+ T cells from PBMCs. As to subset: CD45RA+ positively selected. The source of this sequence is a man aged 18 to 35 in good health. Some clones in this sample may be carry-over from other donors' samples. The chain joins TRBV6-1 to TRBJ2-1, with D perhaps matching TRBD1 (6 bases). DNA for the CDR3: TGTGCCAGCAGTGGAACAGGGTACAATGAGCAGTTCTTC. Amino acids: CASSGTGYNEQFF.